Listed here are 6 T cell receptor beta chains from one sample, sequenced in a study of blood T cell repertoires in COVID-19. The data were produced by immunoSEQ multiplex PCR, yet TCRdb's version contains in-frame clones alone and is incomplete. The profile shows 95,000 to 150,000 clones, about two thirds of them singletons. The specimen sequenced was peripheral blood. The source is a human donor with acute or convalescent COVID-19. The donor label of this sample is uncertain.

The sample holds one count of this clone. CDR3 DNA sequence: TGTGCCAGCAGCCACCGACAGTATAATTCACCCCTCCACTTT. As protein: CASSHRQYNSPLHF. The chain joins TRBV3-1 (or the pseudogene TRBV3-2) to TRBJ1-6, with D perhaps TRBD1 (5 bases). The ends were cut back, 3 bases at V and 4 bases at J, with 7 bases in the middle. Germline CDR1 reads LGHDT; CDR2 reads YNNKEL (reference sequence). The CDR3 covers 14 residues.

This rearrangement joins TRBV5-6 to TRBJ2-5; 8 nucleotides align to TRBD2. CDR1 is SGHDT and CDR2 is YYEEEE in the germline V gene. The V segment lost 4 bases and the J segment 2 bases; nucleotides outside the gene matches: 7. The CDR3 loop spans 15 amino acids. The CDR3 bases are TGTGCCAGCAGCCTGGGACTAGATCGGCAAGAGACCCAGTACTTC. The encoded protein is CASSLGLDRQETQYF.

The chain combines TRBV9 with TRBJ2-1; TRBD1 aligns across 10 bases. This CDR3 is built from 15 residues. Trimming cost V 4 bases and J 8 bases; bases outside gene matches: 9. Germline CDR1 reads SGDLS; CDR2 reads YYNGEE. The CDR3 sequence: CASSLGTGVGDEQFF. In nucleotides, the CDR3 is TGTGCCAGCAGCCTTGGGACAGGGGTCGGCGATGAGCAGTTCTTC.

The rearrangement joins TRBV27 to TRBJ2-3, with 11 bases fitting TRBD2. Germline values: CDR1 MNHEY, CDR2 SMNVEV (reference sequence). V trimming: 7 bases; J trimming: 3 bases; junction bases outside the gene matches: 6. The CDR3 runs to 15 residues. The CDR3 nucleotides are TGTGCCAGCAAAAGGGGGACTAGCGGAACAGATACGCAGTATTTT. Protein: CASKRGTSGTDTQYF.

This chain uses TRBV6-5 with TRBJ2-2, with 10 bases lining up with TRBD1. Germline V gene sequence: CDR1 MNHEY, CDR2 SVGAGI. The CDR3 consists of 16 residues. Trimming cost V 3 bases and J 5 bases; bases outside gene matches: 6. The CDR3 is CASSYSGTGETGELFF. The CDR3 DNA is TGTGCCAGCAGTTATTCGGGGACAGGGGAGACCGGGGAGCTGTTTTTT.

The V call is TRBV3-1 (or the pseudogene TRBV3-2), the J call TRBJ2-7; 10 bases fit TRBD1. The CDR3 is made up of 13 amino acids. Germline V lookup: CDR1 LGHDT, CDR2 YNNKEL (reference sequence). Trimming at V came to 4 bases and at J to 6 bases, leaving 3 bases not matched to a gene. CDR3 nucleotides: TGTGCCAGCAGCCTCCGGGACAGGGGCGAGCAGTACTTC. Its translation: CASSLRDRGEQYF.